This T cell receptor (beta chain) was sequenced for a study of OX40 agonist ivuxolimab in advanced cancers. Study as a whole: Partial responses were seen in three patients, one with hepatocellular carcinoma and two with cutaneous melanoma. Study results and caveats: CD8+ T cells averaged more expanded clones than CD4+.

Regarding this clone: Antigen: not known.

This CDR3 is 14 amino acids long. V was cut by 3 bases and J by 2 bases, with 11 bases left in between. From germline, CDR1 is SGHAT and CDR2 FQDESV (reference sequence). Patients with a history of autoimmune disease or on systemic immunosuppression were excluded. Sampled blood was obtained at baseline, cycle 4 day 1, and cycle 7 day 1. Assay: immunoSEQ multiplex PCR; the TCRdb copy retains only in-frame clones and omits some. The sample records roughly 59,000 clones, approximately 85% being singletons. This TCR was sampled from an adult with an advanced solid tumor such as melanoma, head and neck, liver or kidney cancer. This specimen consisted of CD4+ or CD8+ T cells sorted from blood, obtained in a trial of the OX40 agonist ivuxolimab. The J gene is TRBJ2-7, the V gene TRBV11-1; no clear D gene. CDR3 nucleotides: TGTGCCAGCAGCTTTTCAGTTCCAGCCTACGAGCAGTACTTC. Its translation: CASSFSVPAYEQYF.